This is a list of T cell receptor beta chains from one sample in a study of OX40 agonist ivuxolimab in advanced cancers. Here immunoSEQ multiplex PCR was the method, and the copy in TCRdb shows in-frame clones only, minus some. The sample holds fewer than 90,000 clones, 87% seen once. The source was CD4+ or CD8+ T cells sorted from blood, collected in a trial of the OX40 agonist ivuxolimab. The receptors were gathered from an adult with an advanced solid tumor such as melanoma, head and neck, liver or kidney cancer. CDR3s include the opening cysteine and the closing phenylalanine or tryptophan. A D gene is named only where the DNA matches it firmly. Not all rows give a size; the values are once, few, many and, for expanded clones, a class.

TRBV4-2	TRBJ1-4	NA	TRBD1	TGTGCCAGCACGGAGACGGACAGGGACGGGGAACTGTTTTTT	CASTETDRDGELFF
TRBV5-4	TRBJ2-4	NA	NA	TGTGCCAGCAGCTTAGGAGGGGCGGAAAACATTCAGTACTTC	CASSLGGAENIQYF
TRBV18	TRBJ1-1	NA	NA	TGTGCCAGCTCACCACCAAGGCCCGGGGGTGAAGCTTTCTTT	CASSPPRPGGEAFF
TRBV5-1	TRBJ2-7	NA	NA	TGCGCCAGCAGCTTGGGAGCCGCGGGGAGCTCCTACGAGCAGTACTTC	CASSLGAAGSSYEQYF
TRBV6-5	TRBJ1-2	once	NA	TGTGCCAGCAGTTTCCCCTTCGCCGGCGGCTACACCTTC	CASSFPFAGGYTF
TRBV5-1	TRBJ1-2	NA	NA	TGCGCCAGCAGCCCCGGGACCTTAGGCTATGGCTACACCTTC	CASSPGTLGYGYTF
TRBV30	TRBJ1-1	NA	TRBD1	TGTGCCTGGAGTGCAGGGGGCGGGAGCACTGAAGCTTTCTTT	CAWSAGGGSTEAFF
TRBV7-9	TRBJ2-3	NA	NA	TGTGCCAGCAGCTTAGGGTTGATGGGGGACACACAGTATTTT	CASSLGLMGDTQYF
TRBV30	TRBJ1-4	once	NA	TGTGCCTGGACTAGCCAGGGTGGCGAAAAACTGTTTTTT	CAWTSQGGEKLFF
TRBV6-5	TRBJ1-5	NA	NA	TGTGCCAGCTCCTCGGGCCTCTACGGGAATCAGCCCCAGCATTTT	CASSSGLYGNQPQHF
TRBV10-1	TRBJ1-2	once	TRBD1	TGCGCCAGCAGTGGACAGGGAAGCTATGGCTACACCTTC	CASSGQGSYGYTF
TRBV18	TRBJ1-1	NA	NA	TGTGCCAGCTCATACGCGGACAGCCGCACTGAAGCTTTCTTT	CASSYADSRTEAFF
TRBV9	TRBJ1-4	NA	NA	TGTGCCAGCAGCTCCGGGAGGGCCCCAACTAATGAAAAACTGTTTTTT	CASSSGRAPTNEKLFF
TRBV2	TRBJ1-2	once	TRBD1	TGTGCCAGCAGTGAAGCTCCCGGGACAGGGGATGACTATGGCTACACCTTC	CASSEAPGTGDDYGYTF
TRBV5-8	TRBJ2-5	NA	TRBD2	TGTGCCAGCAGCTTAAGCGGGAGGGCCGGAGAGACCCAGTACTTC	CASSLSGRAGETQYF
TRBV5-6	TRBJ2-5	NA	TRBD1	TGTGCCAGCAGCCCGGGACAGGGGGGAAGAGAGACCCAGTACTTC	CASSPGQGGRETQYF
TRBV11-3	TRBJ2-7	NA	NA	TGTGCCAGCAGTAAGGCGGGGATCGGCTACGAGCAGTACTTC	CASSKAGIGYEQYF
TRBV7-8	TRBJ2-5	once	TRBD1	TGTGCCAGCAGCTTAAGGGACAGCGAGACCCAGTACTTC	CASSLRDSETQYF
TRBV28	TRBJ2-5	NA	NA	TGTGCCAGCAGACACCGACAGACCGGGGAAGAGACCCAGTACTTC	CASRHRQTGEETQYF
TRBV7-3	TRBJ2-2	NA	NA	TGTGCCAGCAGCTTAAGTTTATCCGGGGAGCTGTTTTTT	CASSLSLSGELFF
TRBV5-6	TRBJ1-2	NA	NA	TGTGCCAGCAGCTCAATACCGAGATTTAACTATGGCTACACCTTC	CASSSIPRFNYGYTF
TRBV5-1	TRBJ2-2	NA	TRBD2	TGCGCCAGCAGCCCAGCGGGAGGGCTCACCGGGGAGCTGTTTTTT	CASSPAGGLTGELFF
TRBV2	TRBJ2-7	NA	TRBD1	TGTGCCAGCAGCCGGGACAGGAGTACCTCCTACGAGCAGTACTTC	CASSRDRSTSYEQYF
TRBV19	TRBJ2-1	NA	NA	TGTGCCAGTAGTATTTTTCCGGGGGCCTACAATGAGCAGTTCTTC	CASSIFPGAYNEQFF
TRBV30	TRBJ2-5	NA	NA	TGTGCCTGGAGTTTCCGCGGGGAGACCCAGTACTTC	CAWSFRGETQYF
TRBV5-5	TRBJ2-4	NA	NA	TGTGCCAGCAGCTTGGGTGCCCAAAACATTCAGTACTTC	CASSLGAQNIQYF
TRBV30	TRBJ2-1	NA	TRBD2	TGTGCCTGGGAGTCGGGACTAGCTAGGAATGAGCAGTTCTTC	CAWESGLARNEQFF
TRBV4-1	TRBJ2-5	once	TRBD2	TGCGCCAGCAGCCAAGAAGCGGGAGGAACTTCGGCCCAGTACTTC	CASSQEAGGTSAQYF
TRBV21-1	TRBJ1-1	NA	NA	TGTGCCAGCAGCATTGGGGCAGGGGGTGGTACTGAAGCTTTCTTT	CASSIGAGGGTEAFF
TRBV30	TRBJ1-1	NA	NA	TGTGCCTGTACGACAGGTGCGGACACTGAAGCTTTCTTT	CACTTGADTEAFF
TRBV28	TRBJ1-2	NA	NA	TGTGCCAGCAGTCTCGGAGGGGATAACTATGGCTACACCTTC	CASSLGGDNYGYTF